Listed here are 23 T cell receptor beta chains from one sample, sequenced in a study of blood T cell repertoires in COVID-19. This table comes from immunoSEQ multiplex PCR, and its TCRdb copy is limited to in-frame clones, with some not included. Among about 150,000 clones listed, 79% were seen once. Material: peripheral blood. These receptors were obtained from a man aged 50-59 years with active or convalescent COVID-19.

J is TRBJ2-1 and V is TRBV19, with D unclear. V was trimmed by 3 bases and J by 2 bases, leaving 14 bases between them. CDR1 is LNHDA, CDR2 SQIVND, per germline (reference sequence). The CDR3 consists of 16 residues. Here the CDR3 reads CASSIGGPNAYNEQFF. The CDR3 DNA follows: TGTGCCAGTAGTATCGGTGGGCCGAATGCCTACAATGAGCAGTTCTTC.

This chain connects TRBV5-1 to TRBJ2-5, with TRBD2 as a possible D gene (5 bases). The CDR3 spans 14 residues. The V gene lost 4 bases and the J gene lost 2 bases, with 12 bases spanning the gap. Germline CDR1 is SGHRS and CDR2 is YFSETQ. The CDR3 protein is CASSLGVVQETQYF. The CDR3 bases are TGCGCCAGCAGCCTCGGGGTAGTACAAGAGACCCAGTACTTC.

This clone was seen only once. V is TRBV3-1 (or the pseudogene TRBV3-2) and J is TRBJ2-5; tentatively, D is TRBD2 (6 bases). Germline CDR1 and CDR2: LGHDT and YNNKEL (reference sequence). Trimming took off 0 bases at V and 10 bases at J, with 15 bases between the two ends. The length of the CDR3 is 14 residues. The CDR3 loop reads CASSQDGVPEGQYF. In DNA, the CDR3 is TGTGCCAGCAGCCAAGATGGGGTCCCGGAGGGCCAGTACTTC.

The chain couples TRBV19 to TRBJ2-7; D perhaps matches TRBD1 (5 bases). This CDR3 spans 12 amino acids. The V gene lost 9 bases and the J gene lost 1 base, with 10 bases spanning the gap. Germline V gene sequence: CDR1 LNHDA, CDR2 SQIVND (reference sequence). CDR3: CASLDTSYEQYF. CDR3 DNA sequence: TGTGCCAGCTTGGACACTTCCTACGAGCAGTACTTC.

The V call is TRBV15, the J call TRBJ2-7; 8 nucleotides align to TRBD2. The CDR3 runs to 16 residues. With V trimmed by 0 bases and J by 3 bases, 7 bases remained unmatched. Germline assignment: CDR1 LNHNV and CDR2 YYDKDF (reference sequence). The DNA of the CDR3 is TGTGCCACCAGCAGAGATTTGAGCGGGAGCTTCTACGAGCAGTACTTC. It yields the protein CATSRDLSGSFYEQYF.

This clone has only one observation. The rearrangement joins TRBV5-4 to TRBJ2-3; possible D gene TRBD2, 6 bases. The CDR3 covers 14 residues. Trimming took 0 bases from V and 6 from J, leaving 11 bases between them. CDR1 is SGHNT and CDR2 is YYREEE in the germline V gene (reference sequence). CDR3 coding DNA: TGTGCCAGCAGCTTGGGTACGGGAGCGGATACGCAGTATTTT. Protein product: CASSLGTGADTQYF.

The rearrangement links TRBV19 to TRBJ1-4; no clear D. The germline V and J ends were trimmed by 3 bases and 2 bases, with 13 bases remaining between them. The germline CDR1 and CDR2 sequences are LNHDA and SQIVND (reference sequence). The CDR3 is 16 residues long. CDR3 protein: CASSISLGPTNEKLFF. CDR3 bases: TGTGCCAGTAGTATTTCCTTGGGCCCCACTAATGAAAAACTGTTTTTT.

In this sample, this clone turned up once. In DNA form, the CDR3 reads TGTGCCAGCAGCCCCAGACTGGGGACTAGCGGGAGTGTGGCAGATACGCAGTATTTT. Translated: CASSPRLGTSGSVADTQYF. The chain employs TRBV7-9 and TRBJ2-3, with 14 bases that match TRBD2. The CDR3 loop spans 19 amino acids. Germline V CDR1 and CDR2: SEHNR, FQNEAQ (reference sequence). The V and J ends lost 5 bases and 4 bases, in that order; junction bases with no gene match: 14.

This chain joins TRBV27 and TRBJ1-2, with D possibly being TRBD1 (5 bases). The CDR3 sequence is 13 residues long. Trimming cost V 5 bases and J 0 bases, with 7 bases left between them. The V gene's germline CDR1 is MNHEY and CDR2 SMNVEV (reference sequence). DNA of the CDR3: TGTGCCAGCAGTGCAGGGCCTAACTATGGCTACACCTTC. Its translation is CASSAGPNYGYTF.

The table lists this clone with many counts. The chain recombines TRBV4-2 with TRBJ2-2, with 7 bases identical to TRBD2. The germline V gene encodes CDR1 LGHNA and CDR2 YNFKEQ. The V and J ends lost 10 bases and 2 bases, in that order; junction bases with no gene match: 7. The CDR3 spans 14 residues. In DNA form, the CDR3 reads TGTGCCATCCAGCGGGGTCTTAACACCGGGGAGCTGTTTTTT. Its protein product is CAIQRGLNTGELFF.

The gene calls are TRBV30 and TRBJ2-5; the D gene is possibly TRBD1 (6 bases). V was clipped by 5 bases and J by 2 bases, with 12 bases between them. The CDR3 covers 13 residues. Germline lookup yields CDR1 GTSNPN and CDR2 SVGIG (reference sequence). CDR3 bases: TGTGCCTGGGTGGGGCAGGGGCAAGAGACCCAGTACTTC. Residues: CAWVGQGQETQYF. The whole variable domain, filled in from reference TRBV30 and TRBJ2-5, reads SQTIHQWPATLVQPVGSPLSLECTVEGTSNPNLYWYRQAAGRGLQLLFYSVGIGQISSEVPQNLSASRPQDRQFILSSKKLLLSDSGFYLCAWVGQGQETQYFGPGTRLLVL.

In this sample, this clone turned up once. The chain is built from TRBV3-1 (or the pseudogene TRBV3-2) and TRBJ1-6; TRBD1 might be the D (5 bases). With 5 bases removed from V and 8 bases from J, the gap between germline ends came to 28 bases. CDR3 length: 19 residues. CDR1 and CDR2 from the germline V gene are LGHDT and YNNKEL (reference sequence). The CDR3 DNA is TGTGCCAGCAGCGTCAGGGCACAGGACCTCTACCCAAATGATTCACCCCTCCACTTT. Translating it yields CASSVRAQDLYPNDSPLHF.

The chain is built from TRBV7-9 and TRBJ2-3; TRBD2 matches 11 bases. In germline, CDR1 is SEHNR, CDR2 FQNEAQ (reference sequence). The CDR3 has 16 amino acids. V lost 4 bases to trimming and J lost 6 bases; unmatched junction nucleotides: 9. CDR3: CASSYRLAGLSDTQYF. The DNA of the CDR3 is TGTGCCAGCAGCTATCGACTAGCGGGGCTCTCGGATACGCAGTATTTT.

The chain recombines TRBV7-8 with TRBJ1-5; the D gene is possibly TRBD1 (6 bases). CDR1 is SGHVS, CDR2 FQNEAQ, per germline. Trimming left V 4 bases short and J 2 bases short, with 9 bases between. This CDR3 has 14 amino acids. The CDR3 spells CASSSRQGNQPQHF. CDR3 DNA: TGTGCCAGCAGCTCCCGACAGGGCAATCAGCCCCAGCATTTT.

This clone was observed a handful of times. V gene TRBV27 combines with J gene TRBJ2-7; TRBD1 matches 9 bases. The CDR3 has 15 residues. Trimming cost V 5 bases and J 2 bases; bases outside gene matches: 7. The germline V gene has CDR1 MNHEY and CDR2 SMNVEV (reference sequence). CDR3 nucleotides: TGTGCCAGCAGTCCAGACGACAGGGGGGCCTACGAGCAGTACTTC. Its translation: CASSPDDRGAYEQYF.

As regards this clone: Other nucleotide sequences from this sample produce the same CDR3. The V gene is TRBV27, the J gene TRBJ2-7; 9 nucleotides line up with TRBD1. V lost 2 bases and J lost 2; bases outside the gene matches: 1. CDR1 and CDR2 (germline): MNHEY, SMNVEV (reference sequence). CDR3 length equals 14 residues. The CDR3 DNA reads TGTGCCAGCAGTTTAGGACAGGGGCCCTACGAGCAGTACTTC. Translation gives CASSLGQGPYEQYF.

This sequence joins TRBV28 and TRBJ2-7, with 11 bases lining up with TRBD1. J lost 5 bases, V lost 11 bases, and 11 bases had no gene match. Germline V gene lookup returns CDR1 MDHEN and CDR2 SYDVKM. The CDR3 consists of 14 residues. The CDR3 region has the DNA TGTGCCGGCGGGCCGGGACAGGGGGAAGACGAGCAGTACTTC. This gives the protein CAGGPGQGEDEQYF.

CDR3 nucleotide sequence: TGTGCCAGCAGTCGCCTCCTAGCGGGGATATACAATGAGCAGTTCTTC. It translates to CASSRLLAGIYNEQFF. The chain uses TRBV27 and TRBJ2-1; 9 bases agree with TRBD2. The V segment lost 5 bases and the J segment 4 bases; nucleotides outside the gene matches: 9. Per the germline V gene, CDR1 is MNHEY and CDR2 is SMNVEV (reference sequence). The CDR3 covers 16 residues.

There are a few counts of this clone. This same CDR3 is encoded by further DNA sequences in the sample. DNA of the CDR3: TGCGCCAGCAGCTTGGTAGGGGGGAGGGCCGACGAGCAGTACTTC. It is translated as CASSLVGGRADEQYF. The V call is TRBV5-1, the J call TRBJ2-7; D is possibly TRBD2 (7 bases). CDR3 size: 15 residues. Trimming shortened V by 0 bases and J by 5 bases, and 15 bases separated the two germline ends. Germline assignment: CDR1 SGHRS and CDR2 YFSETQ.

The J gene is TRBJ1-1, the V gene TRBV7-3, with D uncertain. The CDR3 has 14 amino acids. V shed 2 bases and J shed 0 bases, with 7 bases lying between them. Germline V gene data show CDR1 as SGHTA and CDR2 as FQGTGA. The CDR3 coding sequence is TGTGCCAGCAGCTTAGGCCTGATGAACACTGAAGCTTTCTTT. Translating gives CASSLGLMNTEAFF.

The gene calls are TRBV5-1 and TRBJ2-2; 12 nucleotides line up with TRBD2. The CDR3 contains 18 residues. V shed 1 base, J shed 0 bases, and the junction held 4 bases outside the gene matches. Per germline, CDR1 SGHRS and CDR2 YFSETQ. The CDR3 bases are TGCGCCAGCAGCTTGTCTAGCGGGAGGGCAGCGAACACCGGGGAGCTGTTTTTT. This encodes CASSLSSGRAANTGELFF.

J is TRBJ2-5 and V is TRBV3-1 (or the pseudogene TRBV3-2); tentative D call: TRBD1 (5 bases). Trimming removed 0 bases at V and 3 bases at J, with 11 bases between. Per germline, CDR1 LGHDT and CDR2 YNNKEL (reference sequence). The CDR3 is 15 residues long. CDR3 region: CASSQERGLEETQYF. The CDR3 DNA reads TGTGCCAGCAGCCAAGAAAGGGGCCTCGAAGAGACCCAGTACTTC.

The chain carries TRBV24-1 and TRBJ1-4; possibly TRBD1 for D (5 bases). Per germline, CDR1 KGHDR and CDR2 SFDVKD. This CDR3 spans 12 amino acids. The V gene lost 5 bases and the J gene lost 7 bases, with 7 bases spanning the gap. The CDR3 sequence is CATSGGGEKLFF. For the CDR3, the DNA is TGTGCCACCAGTGGGGGGGGTGAAAAACTGTTTTTT.